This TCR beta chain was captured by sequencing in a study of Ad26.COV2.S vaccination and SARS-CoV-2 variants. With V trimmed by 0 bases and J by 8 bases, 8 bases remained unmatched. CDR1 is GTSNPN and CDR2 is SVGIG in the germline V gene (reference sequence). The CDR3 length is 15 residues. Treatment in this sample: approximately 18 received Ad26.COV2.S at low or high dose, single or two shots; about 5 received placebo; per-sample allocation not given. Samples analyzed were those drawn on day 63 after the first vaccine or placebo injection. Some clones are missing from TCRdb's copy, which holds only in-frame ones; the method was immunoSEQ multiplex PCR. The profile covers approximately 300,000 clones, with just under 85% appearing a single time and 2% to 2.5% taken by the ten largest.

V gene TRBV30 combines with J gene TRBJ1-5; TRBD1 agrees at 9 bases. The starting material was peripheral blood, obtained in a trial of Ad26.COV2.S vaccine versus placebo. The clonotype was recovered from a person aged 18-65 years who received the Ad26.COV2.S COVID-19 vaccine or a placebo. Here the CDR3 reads CAWSVAGTGMEPQHF. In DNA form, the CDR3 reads TGTGCCTGGAGTGTAGCAGGGACAGGGATGGAGCCCCAGCATTTT. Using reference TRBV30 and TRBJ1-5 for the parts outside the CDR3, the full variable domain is SQTIHQWPATLVQPVGSPLSLECTVEGTSNPNLYWYRQAAGRGLQLLFYSVGIGQISSEVPQNLSASRPQDRQFILSSKKLLLSDSGFYLCAWSVAGTGMEPQHFGDGTRLSIL.